The clone carrying this T cell receptor beta chain has just one count. The antigen remains undetermined. Both 60 Vbeta primers and 13 Jbeta primers went into the PCR. Profiled with immunoSEQ multiplex PCR; TCRdb holds only in-frame clones, not every one. The data hold fewer than 200,000 clones, with 82% observed a single time. The sample comes from a study of cytomegalovirus exposure and HLA in healthy donors. Study background: Tens of millions of unique TCRs from HLA-typed donors were held in an early release of data.

CDR3 length: 14 residues. The germline CDR1 and CDR2 sequences are MDHEN and SYDVKM. Trimming cost V 2 bases and J 0 bases, with 8 bases left between them. The study, taken as a whole, reports: Available immune exposure information covered CMV serostatus only. Testing in vitro showed three CMV-associated chains specific for CMV antigens.

The sequenced material came from PBMCs. The clonotype comes from a male donor in good health and CMV-seronegative. J is TRBJ2-7 and V is TRBV28; D is ambiguous. The CDR3 DNA sequence: TGTGCCAGCAGTTTAGCCAGATCCTCCTACGAGCAGTACTTC. Protein sequence: CASSLARSSYEQYF.